This TCR beta chain was obtained from a study of regulatory T cells in long-lasting Graves disease. A remark on this clonotype: Its antigen remains unidentified.

Time point of the sample: newly diagnosed GD, antithyroid drugs for less than 3 months. Generation of the TCR library employed RNA extracted from PBMCs. iRepertoire HTBI primers and Arm-PCR of CDR3 regions built TCR beta libraries. TCRdb re-analysed the multiplex PCR reads in MiXCR, keeping a single row per CDR3 protein. The profile shows about 220,000 distinct CDR3 sequences, 15% to 20% of them singletons. Germline V gene data show CDR1 as SGHRS and CDR2 as YFSETQ. This CDR3 has 14 residues. V lost 3 bases to trimming and J lost 1 base, with 10 bases between them. Study outcomes and limitations: The study found persistent patients shared more public clonotypes (more than 2,500) than new patients (about 990).

The chain links TRBV5-1 to TRBJ1-1, with no clear D. The sample consisted of peripheral blood mononuclear cells (PBMCs), taken at new diagnosis, from a patient treated with antithyroid drugs. The sequence was obtained from a female donor with Graves disease. CDR3: CASSSNLGNTEAFF. DNA for the CDR3: TGCGCCAGCAGCTCGAATCTGGGGAACACTGAAGCTTTCTTT.